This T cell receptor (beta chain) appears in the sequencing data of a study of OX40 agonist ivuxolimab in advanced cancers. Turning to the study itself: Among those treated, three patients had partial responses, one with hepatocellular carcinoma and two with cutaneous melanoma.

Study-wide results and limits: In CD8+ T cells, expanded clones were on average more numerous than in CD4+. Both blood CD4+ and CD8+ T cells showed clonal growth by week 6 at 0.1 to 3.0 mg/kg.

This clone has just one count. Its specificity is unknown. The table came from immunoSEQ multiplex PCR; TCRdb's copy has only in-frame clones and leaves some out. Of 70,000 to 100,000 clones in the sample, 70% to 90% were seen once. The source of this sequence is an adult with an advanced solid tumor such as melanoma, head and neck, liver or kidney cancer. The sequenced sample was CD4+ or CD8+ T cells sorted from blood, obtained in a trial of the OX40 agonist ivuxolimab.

The CDR3 here is CASSIRDRGRDQPQHF. The CDR3 DNA reads TGTGCCAGCAGCATCCGGGACAGGGGGCGAGACCAGCCCCAGCATTTT. This chain uses TRBV7-8 with TRBJ1-5; 12 nucleotides agree with TRBD1. This CDR3 has 16 amino acids. Germline loops: CDR1 SGHVS, CDR2 FQNEAQ. V lost 5 bases and J lost 7; bases outside the gene matches: 9.